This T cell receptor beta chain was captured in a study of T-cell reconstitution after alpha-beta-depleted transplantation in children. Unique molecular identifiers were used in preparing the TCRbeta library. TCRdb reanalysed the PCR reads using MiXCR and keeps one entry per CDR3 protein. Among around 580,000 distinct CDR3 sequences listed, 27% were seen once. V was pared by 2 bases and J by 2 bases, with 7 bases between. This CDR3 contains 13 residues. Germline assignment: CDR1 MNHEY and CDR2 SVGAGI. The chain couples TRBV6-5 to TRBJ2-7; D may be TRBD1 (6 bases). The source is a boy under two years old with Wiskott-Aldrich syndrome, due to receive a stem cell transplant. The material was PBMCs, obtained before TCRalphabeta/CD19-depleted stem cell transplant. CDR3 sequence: CASSYRDTYEQYF. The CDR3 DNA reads TGTGCCAGCAGTTACCGGGACACCTACGAGCAGTACTTC.